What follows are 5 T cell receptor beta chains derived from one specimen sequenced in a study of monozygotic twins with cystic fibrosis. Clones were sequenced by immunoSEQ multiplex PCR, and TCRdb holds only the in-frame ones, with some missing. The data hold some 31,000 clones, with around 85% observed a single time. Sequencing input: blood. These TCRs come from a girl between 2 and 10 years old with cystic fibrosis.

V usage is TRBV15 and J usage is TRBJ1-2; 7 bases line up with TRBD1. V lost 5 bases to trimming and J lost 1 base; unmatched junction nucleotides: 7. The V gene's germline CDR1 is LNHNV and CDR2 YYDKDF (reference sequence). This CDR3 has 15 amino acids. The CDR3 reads CATSENRGVNYGYTF. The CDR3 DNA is TGTGCCACCAGCGAGAACAGGGGAGTTAACTATGGCTACACCTTC.

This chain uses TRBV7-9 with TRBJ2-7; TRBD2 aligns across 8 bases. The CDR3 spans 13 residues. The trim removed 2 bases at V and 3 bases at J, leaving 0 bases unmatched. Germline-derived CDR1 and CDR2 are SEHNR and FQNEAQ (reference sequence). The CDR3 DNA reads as TGTGCCAGCAGCTTACTAGCGGGCTACGAGCAGTACTTC. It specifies CASSLLAGYEQYF.

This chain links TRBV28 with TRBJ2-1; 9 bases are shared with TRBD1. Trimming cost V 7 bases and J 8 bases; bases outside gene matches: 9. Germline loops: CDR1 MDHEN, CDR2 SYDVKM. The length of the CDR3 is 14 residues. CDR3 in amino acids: CASIIQGAMDEQFF. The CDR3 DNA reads TGTGCCAGCATAATACAGGGGGCTATGGATGAGCAGTTCTTC.

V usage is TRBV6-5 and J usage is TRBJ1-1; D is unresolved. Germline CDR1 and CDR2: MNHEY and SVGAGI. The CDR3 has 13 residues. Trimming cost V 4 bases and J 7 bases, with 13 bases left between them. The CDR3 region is CASSSQEGGEAFF. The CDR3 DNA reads TGTGCCAGCAGTTCCCAGGAGGGTGGTGAAGCTTTCTTT.

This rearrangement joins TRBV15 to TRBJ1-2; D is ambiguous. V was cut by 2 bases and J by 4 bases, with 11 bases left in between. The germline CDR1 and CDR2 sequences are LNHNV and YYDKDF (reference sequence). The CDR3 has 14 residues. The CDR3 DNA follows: TGTGCCACCAGCAGAAGCCTACCCCCCTATGGCTACACCTTC. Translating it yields CATSRSLPPYGYTF.